These 29 T cell receptor beta chains share one sample of origin, sequenced in a study of shared clonotypes between healthy human individuals. CD8 cells regarded as naive lacked CD45RO, were positively chosen for CCR7, and omitted terminally differentiated effector memory CD45RA+ cells. The repertoire was sequenced with immunoSEQ multiplex PCR; TCRdb's copy has only in-frame clones and lacks some. Seen here are about 2.2 million clones, approximately 94% observed once, and the top ten hold about 1.8%. The sequenced material came from naive CD8+ T cells from PBMCs. The receptors derive from a man younger than 30 in good health. Some clones in this sample may be carry-over from other donors' samples.

In its sample, this clone was seen once. This rearrangement joins TRBV11-3 to TRBJ2-1; TRBD2 matches 7 bases. This CDR3 region has 17 residues. Germline V gene data show CDR1 as SGHNT and CDR2 as YENEEA. Trimming took 2 bases from V and 10 from J; bases not matched to a gene: 17. The CDR3 spells CASSLLLRGEVNCEQFF. The CDR3 DNA reads as TGTGCCAGCAGCTTACTGTTACGGGGGGAAGTCAACTGCGAGCAGTTCTTC.

The genes are TRBV30 and TRBJ2-1, with TRBD2 matching over 9 bases. Unmatched junction bases numbered 5, after V lost 0 bases and J lost 5 bases. Germline loops: CDR1 GTSNPN, CDR2 SVGIG (reference sequence). This CDR3 comprises 15 residues. This CDR3 is CAWSVGSGRDNEQFF. In nucleotides, the CDR3 is TGTGCCTGGAGTGTTGGTAGCGGGAGAGACAATGAGCAGTTCTTC.

V gene TRBV9 combines with J gene TRBJ2-5; TRBD2 might be the D (6 bases). Germline V gene data show CDR1 as SGDLS and CDR2 as YYNGEE. The CDR3 is made up of 15 amino acids. Trimming removed 3 bases from V and 0 bases from J, with 12 bases in between. CDR3 sequence: CASSAGDAHQETQYF. As DNA, the CDR3 is TGTGCCAGCAGCGCGGGAGACGCCCACCAAGAGACCCAGTACTTC.

A word on this clone: This sample also contains other DNA sequences that code for the same CDR3. The genes are TRBV9 and TRBJ2-1; a weak D match, TRBD2 (5 bases). CDR1 SGDLS and CDR2 YYNGEE come from the germline V gene. The CDR3 has 12 residues. V was pared by 4 bases and J by 9 bases, with 11 bases between. The CDR3 nucleotides read TGTGCCAGCAGCCCCCGCGGGCGTGAGCAGTTCTTC. Its translation is CASSPRGREQFF.

A note on this clone: The same CDR3 can be traced to other DNA sequences in this sample. The gene calls are TRBV5-1 and TRBJ1-1; D is undetermined. Looked up from germline, CDR1 is SGHRS and CDR2 is YFSETQ. The CDR3 is made up of 12 amino acids. Trimming stripped 2 bases from V and 1 base from J, with 3 bases between. DNA of the CDR3: TGCGCCAGCAGCTTCTCGAACACTGAAGCTTTCTTT. Encoded protein: CASSFSNTEAFF.

This chain connects TRBV7-9 to TRBJ2-1; TRBD2 matches 10 bases. The CDR3 loop spans 17 amino acids. V shed 5 bases, J shed 0 bases, and the junction held 7 bases outside the gene matches. Germline CDR1 reads SEHNR; CDR2 reads FQNEAQ (reference sequence). The CDR3 protein is CASSPGLAAPSYNEQFF. The CDR3 coding sequence is TGTGCCAGCAGCCCTGGACTAGCGGCACCCTCCTACAATGAGCAGTTCTTC. Variable domain in full (rest from reference TRBV7-9 and TRBJ2-1): DTGVSQNPRHKITKRGQNVTFRCDPISEHNRLYWYRQTLGQGPEFLTYFQNEAQLEKSRLLSDRFSAERPKGSFSTLEIQRTEQGDSAMYLCASSPGLAAPSYNEQFFGPGTRLTVL.

A word on this clone: The sample contains more than one DNA sequence encoding this CDR3. The chain links TRBV7-9 to TRBJ1-1, with D possibly TRBD1 on 5 matching bases. Trimming cost V 3 bases and J 1 base, with 9 bases left between them. Per the germline V gene, CDR1 is SEHNR and CDR2 is FQNEAQ (reference sequence). This CDR3 is built from 14 residues. CDR3 coding DNA: TGTGCCAGCAGCTTGGGGGGGAGGAACACTGAAGCTTTCTTT. It translates to CASSLGGRNTEAFF.

CDR3 loop: CASSTDTAQHF. CDR3 bases: TGTGCCAGCAGCACCGACACCGCCCAGCATTTT. This chain joins TRBV16 and TRBJ1-5, with D unclear. Germline-derived CDR1 and CDR2 are KGHSY and FQNENV. V was clipped by 5 bases and J by 11 bases, with 10 bases between them. CDR3 length: 11 residues.

This clone has more than one count but fewer than ten. This chain links TRBV7-9 with TRBJ1-1; D gene unclear. V lost 6 bases and J lost 5, with 7 bases in between. The CDR3 is made up of 11 amino acids. Per the germline V gene, CDR1 is SEHNR and CDR2 is FQNEAQ (reference sequence). CDR3 region: CASRVGTEAFF. Written as DNA, the CDR3 is TGTGCCAGCAGGGTGGGTACTGAAGCTTTCTTT.

The rearrangement uses TRBV13 and TRBJ2-7; 8 bases match TRBD1. V shed 8 bases, J shed 5 bases, and the junction held 5 bases outside the gene matches. Germline CDR1 PRHDT, CDR2 FYEKMQ (reference sequence). The CDR3 is 12 residues long. The DNA for the CDR3 is TGTGCCAGCTCGGACAGGGAGCACGAGCAGTACTTC. Translating gives CASSDREHEQYF.

The chain couples TRBV9 to TRBJ1-2; D uncertain. The CDR3 has 13 amino acids. Trimming took 3 bases from V and 5 from J, leaving 11 bases between them. The germline V gene encodes CDR1 SGDLS and CDR2 YYNGEE. Written as DNA, the CDR3 is TGTGCCAGCAGCGGGTCGACGGGATATGGCTACACCTTC. It is translated as CASSGSTGYGYTF.

V and J are TRBV9 and TRBJ2-5, with D perhaps matching TRBD2 (6 bases). Trimming removed 0 bases at V and 3 bases at J, with 15 bases between. The germline CDR1 and CDR2 sequences are SGDLS and YYNGEE. This CDR3 has 16 residues. The CDR3 protein is CASSVDGSKVKETQYF. CDR3 coding DNA: TGTGCCAGCAGCGTAGACGGGAGCAAGGTTAAAGAGACCCAGTACTTC.

V usage is TRBV29-1 and J usage is TRBJ1-2; D perhaps matches TRBD1 (6 bases). This CDR3 spans 12 amino acids. Trimming took off 6 bases at V and 2 bases at J, with 10 bases between the two ends. From germline, CDR1 is SQVTM and CDR2 ANQGSEA. For the CDR3, the DNA is TGCAGCGTCGATGGACAGAACTATGGCTACACCTTC. This sequence encodes CSVDGQNYGYTF.

The chain links TRBV29-1 to TRBJ2-1; 7 bases are a match to TRBD2. Germline V lookup: CDR1 SQVTM, CDR2 ANQGSEA. The CDR3 has 14 amino acids. The J segment lost 6 bases and the V segment lost 8 bases, leaving 13 bases of the junction unmatched. The CDR3 region is CSSNQAGRANEQFF. The CDR3 DNA sequence: TGCAGCTCGAATCAAGCAGGGAGGGCCAATGAGCAGTTCTTC.

The rearrangement uses TRBV7-2 and TRBJ2-7; 7 bases line up with TRBD1. The CDR3 sequence is 14 residues long. The germline CDR1 and CDR2 sequences are SGHTA and FQGNSA. V lost 5 bases and J lost 5; bases outside the gene matches: 9. The CDR3: CASSQTTGLNEQYF. The CDR3 DNA is TGTGCCAGCAGCCAAACGACAGGGCTGAACGAGCAGTACTTC.

This clone has just one count. The chain joins TRBV28 to TRBJ2-1, with D possibly matching TRBD2 (5 bases). Trimming removed 3 bases at V and 10 bases at J, with 19 bases between. This CDR3 is 15 amino acids long. Germline V gives CDR1 MDHEN, CDR2 SYDVKM. The chain's CDR3 is CASSFLSLLAGEQFF. The CDR3 coding sequence is TGTGCCAGCAGTTTTCTTTCTCTGTTGGCGGGCGAGCAGTTCTTC.

V gene TRBV7-9 combines with J gene TRBJ2-1, with 13 bases that match TRBD2. This CDR3 has 17 residues. V shed 5 bases, J shed 2 bases, and the junction held 6 bases outside the gene matches. Germline V gene lookup returns CDR1 SEHNR and CDR2 FQNEAQ (reference sequence). CDR3 DNA sequence: TGTGCCAGCAGCCCCCCGGGACTAGCGGGGACCTACAATGAGCAGTTCTTC. This sequence encodes CASSPPGLAGTYNEQFF.

The genes are TRBV6-1 and TRBJ2-7; either TRBD1 or TRBD2 may supply D (5 bases each). The germline CDR1 and CDR2 sequences are MNHNS and SASEGT. Deletions cut 6 bases from V and 3 bases from J, with 12 bases between. The CDR3 is made up of 13 amino acids. The CDR3 DNA follows: TGTGCCAGCAGAAAACTAGGGGTCTACGAGCAGTACTTC. It specifies CASRKLGVYEQYF.

This clone was detected a few times. The rearrangement links TRBV29-1 to TRBJ1-2; 10 bases map to TRBD1. The CDR3 spans 13 residues. Germline V gives CDR1 SQVTM, CDR2 ANQGSEA. Trimming cost V 7 bases and J 7 bases; bases outside gene matches: 9. The CDR3 bases are TGCAGCGCCCTGGGACAGGGGAGTTCTGGCTACACCTTC. Its translation: CSALGQGSSGYTF.

The V gene is TRBV5-1, the J gene TRBJ2-1, with 11 bases aligning to TRBD2. Germline V CDR1 and CDR2: SGHRS, YFSETQ. The CDR3 spans 14 residues. V was pared by 5 bases and J by 4 bases, with 2 bases of the junction left unmatched. CDR3 sequence reads: CASRGLADYNEQFF. The CDR3 nucleotides are TGCGCCAGCAGGGGACTAGCGGATTACAATGAGCAGTTCTTC.

This clone has only one observation. The rearrangement links TRBV2 to TRBJ2-7; 7 bases align to TRBD1. J gave up 7 bases and V 3 bases, and 12 bases lay outside the gene matches. CDR1 and CDR2 (germline): SNHLY, FYNNEI. This CDR3 has 15 amino acids. CDR3 amino acids: CASSDYRGTPREQYF. CDR3 nucleotide sequence: TGTGCCAGCAGTGACTACAGGGGCACCCCGCGGGAGCAGTACTTC. Looking up the rest from reference TRBV2 and TRBJ2-7 gives the full variable domain: EPEVTQTPSHQVTQMGQEVILRCVPISNHLYFYWYRQILGQKVEFLVSFYNNEISEKSEIFDDQFSVERPDGSNFTLKIRSTKLEDSAMYFCASSDYRGTPREQYFGPGTRLTVT.

V is TRBV10-3 and J is TRBJ2-1; unclear D gene. V was trimmed by 7 bases and J by 9 bases, leaving 13 bases between them. This CDR3 region has 12 residues. Germline V lookup: CDR1 ENHRY, CDR2 SYGVKD. CDR3 DNA: TGTGCCATCACAGCGCTGACGGGTGAGCAGTTCTTC. This encodes CAITALTGEQFF.

This clone was counted once. The chain combines TRBV5-6 with TRBJ2-1; D perhaps matches TRBD2 (6 bases). CDR3 length: 13 residues. Trimming shortened V by 5 bases and J by 9 bases, and 15 bases separated the two germline ends. Germline V CDR1 and CDR2: SGHDT, YYEEEE. The CDR3 DNA sequence: TGTGCCAGCAGTTCGGGAGTACGGGGTGAGCAGTTCTTC. This sequence encodes CASSSGVRGEQFF.

The gene calls are TRBV27 and TRBJ2-1; weak D call: TRBD1 (6 bases). This CDR3 is built from 15 residues. The germline V gene encodes CDR1 MNHEY and CDR2 SMNVEV (reference sequence). V was pared by 7 bases and J by 3 bases, with 16 bases between. The CDR3: CASINAGTNYNEQFF. The DNA of the CDR3 is TGTGCCAGCATTAATGCCGGGACAAACTACAATGAGCAGTTCTTC.

In DNA, the CDR3 is TGTGCCAGCAGACAAACGATTAGGTCTCATGGCTACACCTTC. Translating it yields CASRQTIRSHGYTF. The chain uses TRBV28 and TRBJ1-2; no clear D. Germline V gives CDR1 MDHEN, CDR2 SYDVKM. The ends were cut back, 6 bases at V and 6 bases at J, with 17 bases in the middle. The CDR3 runs 14 residues.

This chain connects TRBV15 to TRBJ2-7, with 10 nucleotides matching TRBD2. J gave up 6 bases and V 5 bases, and 10 bases lay outside the gene matches. The germline CDR1 and CDR2 sequences are LNHNV and YYDKDF (reference sequence). The CDR3 length is 15 residues. As DNA, the CDR3 is TGTGCCACCAGCGGGTCTAGCGGGAGACGGCGCGAGCAGTACTTC. This codes for CATSGSSGRRREQYF. Based on the CDR3 plus reference TRBV15 and TRBJ2-7, the full variable domain is DAMVIQNPRYQVTQFGKPVTLSCSQTLNHNVMYWYQQKSSQAPKLLFHYYDKDFNNEADTPDNFQSRRPNTSFCFLDIRSPGLGDTAMYLCATSGSSGRRREQYFGPGTRLTVT.

The chain employs TRBV7-9 and TRBJ2-1; 7 positions match TRBD2. CDR1 SEHNR and CDR2 FQNEAQ come from the germline V gene (reference sequence). This CDR3 comprises 17 residues. V shed 2 bases and J 4 bases; nucleotides not matched to a gene: 11. CDR3 sequence (DNA): TGTGCCAGCAGCTTAATCCGGGGAGGGAGACCTTACAATGAGCAGTTCTTC. It encodes CASSLIRGGRPYNEQFF.

This clone was seen only once. The chain recombines TRBV29-1 with TRBJ2-3, with D possibly TRBD2 on 5 matching bases. This CDR3 is 13 amino acids long. Per germline, CDR1 SQVTM and CDR2 ANQGSEA. The ends were cut back, 5 bases at V and 3 bases at J, with 12 bases in the middle. The CDR3 bases are TGCAGCGTTTACTCTAGCACGACAGATACGCAGTATTTT. The encoded protein is CSVYSSTTDTQYF.

The chain uses TRBV2 and TRBJ2-2; D gene unclear. The length of the CDR3 is 16 residues. V dropped 1 base and J dropped 0 bases, with 9 bases sitting between them. Germline CDR1 SNHLY, CDR2 FYNNEI. In nucleotides, the CDR3 is TGTGCCAGCAGTGAAGTCGTGACTGCGAACACCGGGGAGCTGTTTTTT. This codes for CASSEVVTANTGELFF.